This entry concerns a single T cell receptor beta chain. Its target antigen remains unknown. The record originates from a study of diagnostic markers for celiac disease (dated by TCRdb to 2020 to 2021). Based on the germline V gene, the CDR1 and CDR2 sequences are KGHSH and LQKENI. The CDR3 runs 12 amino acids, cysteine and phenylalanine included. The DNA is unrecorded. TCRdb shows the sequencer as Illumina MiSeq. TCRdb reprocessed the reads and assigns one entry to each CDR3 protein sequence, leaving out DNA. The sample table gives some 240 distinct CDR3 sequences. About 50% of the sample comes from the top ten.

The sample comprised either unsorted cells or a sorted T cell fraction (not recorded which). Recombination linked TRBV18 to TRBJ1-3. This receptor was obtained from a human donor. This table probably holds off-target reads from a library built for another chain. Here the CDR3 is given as CASSPRGNTIYF.